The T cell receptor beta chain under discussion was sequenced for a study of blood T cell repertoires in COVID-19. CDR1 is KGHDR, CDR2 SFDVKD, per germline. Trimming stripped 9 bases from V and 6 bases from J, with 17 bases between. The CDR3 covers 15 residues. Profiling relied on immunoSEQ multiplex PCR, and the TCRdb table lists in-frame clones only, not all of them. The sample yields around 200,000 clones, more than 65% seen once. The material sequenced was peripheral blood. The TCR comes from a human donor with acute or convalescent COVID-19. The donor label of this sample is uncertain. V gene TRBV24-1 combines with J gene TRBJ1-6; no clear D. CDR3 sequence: CATSLLVICNSPLHF. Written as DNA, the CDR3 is TGTGCCACCTCACTTCTGGTGATTTGTAATTCACCCCTCCACTTT.